This TCR beta chain comes out of a study of T cells after yellow fever vaccination. Study observations and caveats: Faster peaking, at day 5 versus 15, marked a secondary response that was weaker. Post-booster repertoires again held most primary-vaccination clones (about 96% CD4, roughly 88% CD8). There was a small share of clonotypes that showed up in both the CD4 and CD8 compartments.

This clonotype came up many times. Antigen specificity is unknown. The 5'RACE template-switching step produced TCR cDNA and added a universal primer site and UMIs. A single record per CDR3 protein comes from TCRdb applying MiXCR to the 5' RACE reads. This table has fewer than 450,000 distinct CDR3 sequences, more than 9% appearing once. The CDR3 covers 15 residues. J gave up 0 bases and V 7 bases, and 3 bases lay outside the gene matches. CDR1 ENHRY and CDR2 SYGVKD come from the germline V gene. This sequence originates from a man aged 18-30 years who received the YFV17D yellow fever vaccine. The chain links TRBV10-3 to TRBJ2-3, with 11 bases fitting TRBD2. The specimen was PBMCs, collected on the day of the first yellow fever vaccination. The CDR3 reads CAINGLAGSTDTQYF. The CDR3 DNA is TGTGCCATCAATGGACTAGCGGGTAGCACAGATACGCAGTATTTT.